One T cell receptor beta chain is described in this entry. What it binds is unknown. Trimming took 4 bases from V and 5 from J; bases not matched to a gene: 14. From germline, CDR1 is LGHDT and CDR2 YNNKEL (reference sequence). The CDR3 runs 17 residues. Generated by immunoSEQ multiplex PCR, the TCRdb table keeps only in-frame clones and is missing some. This table has about 150,000 clones, roughly 82% appearing once. The data are from a study of T cell responses to AZD1222 COVID-19 vaccine. Study-wide findings and caveats: The study identified only six AZD1222 recipients as seropositive at baseline.

This chain links TRBV3-1 (or the pseudogene TRBV3-2) with TRBJ1-5; TRBD1 matches at 7 bases. The sequencing used peripheral blood, collected on day 0 of AZD1222 vaccination. The source of this sequence is an adult in good health. The CDR3 loop reads CASSRPFRQGIYQPQHF. CDR3 bases: TGTGCCAGCAGCCGGCCCTTTAGACAGGGAATTTATCAGCCCCAGCATTTT.